This T cell receptor (beta chain) was captured by sequencing in a study of cytomegalovirus exposure and HLA in healthy donors. Healthy bone marrow donors formed the donor group. Whole-study findings and limits: A later analysis associated some 16,000 TCR beta sequences with HLA alleles at a 0.05 false discovery rate. A later analysis revealed that TCR association rates differed between HLA loci, peaking at DRB1 and bottoming out at HLA-C.

The PCR employed 60 Vbeta primers together with 13 Jbeta primers. Generated by immunoSEQ multiplex PCR, the TCRdb table keeps only in-frame clones and is missing some. The sample has fewer than 200,000 clones; around 72% are singletons. This clone is labeled medium-sized (0.01 to 0.1%). Its antigen remains unknown. With 3 bases removed from V and 0 bases from J, the gap between germline ends came to 12 bases. The CDR3 length is 16 residues. Germline V gene lookup returns CDR1 LGHNA and CDR2 YSLEER. The J gene is TRBJ1-3, the V gene TRBV4-3; D perhaps matches TRBD1 (6 bases). Sequenced material: PBMCs. The origin of this receptor is a man aged 45 to 65 in good health and CMV-seronegative. CDR3 amino acids: CASSQDRDTSGNTIYF. CDR3 in DNA: TGCGCCAGCAGCCAGGACCGGGACACCTCTGGAAACACCATATATTTT.